This T cell receptor (beta chain) was observed in a study of blood T cell repertoires in COVID-19. Whole-study context: The study drew acute and convalescent COVID-19 samples from the United States, Italy and Spain. Nucleic acid was either cDNA or gDNA, and it came from T cells, B-cell-depleted T cells, or PBMCs.

Repertoires were generated with immunoSEQ multiplex PCR, while TCRdb's copy carries only in-frame clones and drops some. The data hold roughly 68,000 clones, with less than 95% observed a single time. The germline gives CDR1 SGHRS, CDR2 YFSETQ. This CDR3 has 15 residues. Trimming left V 0 bases short and J 4 bases short, with 11 bases between. The V call is TRBV5-1, the J call TRBJ2-1; D call uncertain. Sequences were obtained from peripheral blood. The TCR comes from a man between 45 and 60 years old with COVID-19, enrolled during active disease. This CDR3 reads CASSLAPGYYNEQFF. The DNA for the CDR3 is TGCGCCAGCAGCTTGGCTCCGGGTTATTACAATGAGCAGTTCTTC.